These 7 T cell receptor beta chains came from one sample sequenced in a study of technical replicates of blood from a few donors. This table comes from immunoSEQ multiplex PCR, and its TCRdb copy is limited to in-frame clones, with some not included. This table has some 70,000 clones, 95% appearing once. The sample comprised T cells isolated from PBMCs. All receptors derive from a human donor in good health.

This clone was recorded only once. The chain has TRBV19 and TRBJ1-2; D gene unclear. Trimming left V 3 bases short and J 7 bases short, with 12 bases between. The germline V gene encodes CDR1 LNHDA and CDR2 SQIVND (reference sequence). The CDR3 covers 13 residues. The CDR3 protein is CASSIGPVLGYTF. In DNA, the CDR3 is TGTGCCAGTAGTATTGGGCCAGTCCTTGGCTACACCTTC.

The V and J genes are TRBV7-9 and TRBJ1-2, with 8 nucleotides matching TRBD1. Germline V lookup: CDR1 SEHNR, CDR2 FQNEAQ (reference sequence). The CDR3 consists of 15 residues. Losses at the gene ends were 6 bases for V and 10 bases for J; bases not matched to a gene: 16. In DNA form, the CDR3 reads TGTGCCAGCAGTCAGCCGCAGGGGGCTCTTGTTGCCTACACCTTC. Protein: CASSQPQGALVAYTF.

The chain recombines TRBV4-1 with TRBJ2-7, with D maybe TRBD1 (6 bases). CDR1 and CDR2 (germline): MGHRA, YSYEKL. The CDR3 runs to 15 residues. Trimming pared 1 base from V and 6 bases from J, leaving 16 bases between. The CDR3 DNA is TGCGCCAGCAGCCAAGGCGCCCAACAGGGAAGCGAGCAGTACTTC. Residues: CASSQGAQQGSEQYF.

The V and J genes are TRBV27 and TRBJ1-2, with 9 bases aligning to TRBD1. Germline trimming cut 2 bases from V and 3 bases from J; bases unmatched to any gene: 4. Germline V gene sequence: CDR1 MNHEY, CDR2 SMNVEV (reference sequence). The CDR3 spans 15 residues. CDR3 sequence reads: CASSLQGQGYYGYTF. CDR3 bases: TGTGCCAGCAGTTTACAGGGACAGGGCTACTATGGCTACACCTTC.

Worth noting for this clone: A junction boundary mismatches the germline segment, possibly from a read error. The genes are TRBV19 and TRBJ1-2; D is possibly TRBD1 (6 bases). CDR1 LNHDA and CDR2 SQIVND come from the germline V gene (reference sequence). The CDR3 extends over 13 amino acids. CDR3 loop: CASSLGQYYGYTF. The CDR3 nucleotides are TGTGCCAGTAGCCTTGGACAGTACTATGGTTACACCTTC.

This clone was seen once. This CDR3 is CASSESGNQWPQHF. For the CDR3, the DNA is TGTGCCAGCAGTGAATCAGGTAATCAGTGGCCCCAGCATTTT. The chain uses TRBV25-1 and TRBJ1-5; D not resolved. Germline V gene lookup returns CDR1 MGHDK and CDR2 SYGVNS. The germline V and J ends were trimmed by 1 base and 9 bases, with 13 bases remaining between them. The CDR3 spans 14 residues. Variable domain in full (rest from reference TRBV25-1 and TRBJ1-5): EADIYQTPRYLVIGTGKKITLECSQTMGHDKMYWYQQDPGMELHLIHYSYGVNSTEKGDLSSESTVSRIRTEHFPLTLESARPSHTSQYLCASSESGNQWPQHFGDGTRLSIL.

V and J are TRBV10-3 and TRBJ2-1; 13 bases are shared with TRBD2. Unmatched junction bases numbered 0, after V lost 2 bases and J lost 2 bases. The CDR3 sequence is 16 residues long. CDR1 and CDR2 (germline): ENHRY, SYGVKD. The CDR3 region is CAISEGLAGAYNEQFF. In DNA form, the CDR3 reads TGTGCCATCAGTGAGGGACTAGCGGGAGCCTACAATGAGCAGTTCTTC.